The 20 T cell receptor beta chains given below trace back to one sample, sequenced in a study of PD-1 blockade in classical Hodgkin lymphoma (dated by TCRdb to the early 2020s). The method behind the library was the immunoSEQ multiplex PCR assay. Held by TCRdb, this immuneACCESS table contains in-frame sequences only and omits some clones. Under half of the omission traces to an unresolved V gene where checked; the cause of the rest is unknown. The sample table holds 6,000 to 7,500 clones, of which nearly 85% were seen once. The ten most abundant clones make up roughly 29% of the sample. This specimen's time point label, per the study, means: cycle 4 day 1 (C4D1), after less than seven weeks of nivolumab. Every trial patient had relapsed after autologous stem cell transplantation, and cohorts A, B and C differed in prior brentuximab vedotin exposure. This sample comprised peripheral blood mononuclear cells (PBMCs), obtained before the fourth cycle of nivolumab. The receptors shown here come from a human donor with classical Hodgkin lymphoma.

J is TRBJ1-6 and V is TRBV19; D is ambiguous. CDR1 is LNHDA and CDR2 is SQIVND in the germline V gene (reference sequence). CDR3 length: 15 amino acids. The germline V and J ends were trimmed by 3 bases and 2 bases, with 8 bases remaining between them. DNA for the CDR3: TGTGCCAGTAGTATCCAGCCGGCCTATAATTCACCCCTCCACTTT. Translating gives CASSIQPAYNSPLHF.

The V gene is TRBV7-9, the J gene TRBJ2-7; TRBD2 agrees at 7 bases. This CDR3 has 16 amino acids. CDR1 and CDR2 from the germline V gene are SEHNR and FQNEAQ (reference sequence). The junction had 11 bases not matched to a gene; V was cut back by 4 bases and J by 2 bases. In DNA, the CDR3 is TGTGCCAGCAGCTCAAGACTAGCCGGGGTGGCCTACGAGCAGTACTTC. It is translated as CASSSRLAGVAYEQYF.

The CDR3 sequence is CASSRWETGLNQPQHF. Here the CDR3 DNA reads TGTGCCAGCAGCAGGTGGGAGACAGGTTTAAATCAGCCCCAGCATTTT. This chain uses TRBV5-4 with TRBJ1-5, with D possibly matching TRBD1 (6 bases). CDR1 and CDR2 (germline): SGHNT, YYREEE (reference sequence). CDR3 length: 16 residues. The V gene lost 4 bases and the J gene lost 4 bases, with 18 bases spanning the gap.

The chain uses TRBV18 and TRBJ1-1; 10 bases match TRBD1. J was trimmed by 0 bases and V by 2 bases; bases with no gene match: 9. The germline CDR1 and CDR2 sequences are KGHSH and LQKENI. CDR3 length equals 18 residues. DNA for the CDR3: TGTGCCAGCTCACCAATTCCGCCGGGACAGGGGCTGAACACTGAAGCTTTCTTT. It codes for CASSPIPPGQGLNTEAFF.

This chain connects TRBV6-6 to TRBJ1-5; perhaps TRBD1 as D (5 bases). This CDR3 has 13 residues. Germline V lookup: CDR1 MNHNY, CDR2 SVGAGI (reference sequence). V was trimmed by 6 bases and J by 6 bases, leaving 12 bases between them. CDR3 loop: CASRLQGVQPQHF. DNA for the CDR3: TGTGCCAGCAGACTCCAGGGCGTTCAGCCCCAGCATTTT.

This clone is labeled medium-sized (0.01 to 0.1%). V usage is TRBV6-5 and J usage is TRBJ1-1, with D possibly being TRBD1 (5 bases). This CDR3 has 13 residues. V lost 5 bases, J lost 11 bases, and 18 bases lay in between. Germline V gives CDR1 MNHEY, CDR2 SVGAGI. The CDR3 DNA follows: TGTGCCAGCAGTGCACCGGGGCCCCGGATGGCTTTCTTT. It specifies CASSAPGPRMAFF.

This chain links TRBV7-6 with TRBJ2-7, with 9 bases aligning to TRBD1. The V segment lost 5 bases and the J segment 5 bases; nucleotides outside the gene matches: 16. CDR3 length: 17 amino acids. Germline V gene sequence: CDR1 SGHVS, CDR2 FNYEAQ. This chain's CDR3 is CASSNLGTGTGIHEQYF. The DNA of the CDR3 is TGTGCCAGCAGCAACCTCGGAACCGGGACAGGGATACACGAGCAGTACTTC.

The gene calls are TRBV2 and TRBJ2-5; TRBD1 matches at 7 bases. The trim removed 6 bases at V and 11 bases at J, leaving 12 bases unmatched. This CDR3 is 13 amino acids long. CDR1 and CDR2 (germline): SNHLY, FYNNEI. CDR3 bases: TGTGCCAGCAGCGGACAGGCCCCTACAGAGCAGTACTTC. Protein sequence: CASSGQAPTEQYF.

The chain employs TRBV7-8 and TRBJ2-3, with 7 bases that match TRBD2. CDR3 size: 17 residues. Germline loops: CDR1 SGHVS, CDR2 FQNEAQ. V was clipped by 1 base and J by 5 bases; unmatched bases: 12. The CDR3 sequence: CASSLGPRTSFQDTQYF. DNA for the CDR3: TGTGCCAGCAGCTTAGGTCCCCGGACTAGTTTTCAAGATACGCAGTATTTT.

DNA of the CDR3: TGTGCCAGCTCACCATATGACTCTGGAAACACCATATATTTT. This translates into CASSPYDSGNTIYF. The rearrangement uses TRBV18 and TRBJ1-3, with D unresolved. CDR1 KGHSH and CDR2 LQKENI come from the germline V gene. The CDR3 loop spans 14 amino acids. V lost 2 bases and J lost 0, with 5 bases in between.

This clone occurred a few times. CDR3 in amino acids: CASSHTPGQGNIVNNSPLHF. DNA for the CDR3: TGTGCCAGCTCACACACACCGGGACAGGGGAATATAGTAAATAATTCACCCCTCCACTTT. The chain employs TRBV18 and TRBJ1-6; 10 bases line up with TRBD1. Germline-derived CDR1 and CDR2 are KGHSH and LQKENI. The trim removed 4 bases at V and 5 bases at J, leaving 17 bases unmatched. CDR3 size: 20 residues.

V and J are TRBV11-2 and TRBJ1-2, with 10 bases lining up with TRBD1. This CDR3 has 14 residues. V gave up 1 base and J gave up 8 bases; unmatched junction bases: 4. Germline V gives CDR1 SGHAT, CDR2 FQNNGV. CDR3 protein: CASSLVGTGDGYTF. CDR3 bases: TGTGCCAGCAGCTTAGTTGGGACAGGGGACGGCTACACCTTC.

This rearrangement joins TRBV5-1 to TRBJ2-3; TRBD2 matches at 7 bases. V lost 3 bases, J lost 0 bases, and 4 bases stayed unmatched. This CDR3 spans 15 amino acids. CDR1 and CDR2 from the germline V gene are SGHRS and YFSETQ. The CDR3 DNA sequence: TGCGCCAGCAGCTCCCGACTAGCTAGCACAGATACGCAGTATTTT. Residues: CASSSRLASTDTQYF.

A note on this clone: The junction and the germline gene differ at one end; a read error may be behind it. The chain is built from TRBV11-2 and TRBJ2-7, with D maybe TRBD1 (6 bases). Per the germline V gene, CDR1 is SGHAT and CDR2 is FQNNGV. This CDR3 comprises 13 residues. The CDR3 region is CASSIDRSYEQYF. CDR3 bases: TGTGCCAGCAGCATAGACAGGTCCTACGAGCAGTACTTC. Full variable domain (rest looked up from reference TRBV11-2 and TRBJ2-7): EAGVAQSPRYKIIEKRQSVAFWCNPISGHATLYWYQQILGQGPKLLIQFQNNGVVDDSQLPKDRFSAERLKGVDSTLKIQPAKLEDSAVYLCASSIDRSYEQYFGPGTRLTVT.

V is TRBV7-9 and J is TRBJ1-5, with unresolved D. Trimming pared 5 bases from V and 3 bases from J, leaving 5 bases between. Germline assignment: CDR1 SEHNR and CDR2 FQNEAQ (reference sequence). This CDR3 has 12 amino acids. The CDR3 DNA sequence: TGTGCCAGCAGCCTACTCAATCAGCCCCAGCATTTT. Translating gives CASSLLNQPQHF.

The chain uses TRBV15 and TRBJ2-5; D gene ambiguous. The ends were cut back, 0 bases at V and 8 bases at J, with 4 bases in the middle. Germline V gene sequence: CDR1 LNHNV, CDR2 YYDKDF (reference sequence). This CDR3 contains 11 residues. In nucleotides, the CDR3 is TGTGCCACCAGCAGAGACGTCACCCAGTACTTC. Translated, it gives CATSRDVTQYF. Using reference TRBV15 and TRBJ2-5 for the parts outside the CDR3, the full variable domain is DAMVIQNPRYQVTQFGKPVTLSCSQTLNHNVMYWYQQKSSQAPKLLFHYYDKDFNNEADTPDNFQSRRPNTSFCFLDIRSPGLGDTAMYLCATSRDVTQYFGPGTRLLVL.

The rearrangement joins TRBV2 to TRBJ2-3; D is ambiguous. Germline V gives CDR1 SNHLY, CDR2 FYNNEI. Trimming cost V 4 bases and J 4 bases, with 6 bases left between them. The CDR3 spans 12 residues. The CDR3 coding sequence is TGTGCCAGCAGTGCAATGGCAGATACGCAGTATTTT. As protein: CASSAMADTQYF.

The chain carries TRBV18 and TRBJ1-4; D call uncertain. This CDR3 is 15 amino acids long. Trimming left V 4 bases short and J 1 base short, with 10 bases between. Germline V gives CDR1 KGHSH, CDR2 LQKENI. In DNA form, the CDR3 reads TGTGCCAGCTCACGAGGTGCGGGAACTAATGAAAAACTGTTTTTT. It codes for CASSRGAGTNEKLFF.

The rearrangement uses TRBV11-2 and TRBJ1-1; D remains unclear. This CDR3 has 13 residues. Per the germline V gene, CDR1 is SGHAT and CDR2 is FQNNGV. The germline V and J ends were trimmed by 3 bases and 4 bases, with 9 bases remaining between them. CDR3 DNA: TGTGCCAGCAGCTTCGGCGATTTCACTGAAGCTTTCTTT. Protein sequence: CASSFGDFTEAFF.

This clone was seen a single time. The rearrangement joins TRBV16 to TRBJ2-4; no clear D gene. The CDR3 contains 15 residues. Germline assignment: CDR1 KGHSY and CDR2 FQNENV. V was trimmed by 3 bases and J by 9 bases, leaving 18 bases between them. This CDR3 is CASSQNGPAGSIQYF. The DNA for the CDR3 is TGTGCCAGCAGCCAGAACGGACCGGCCGGTAGCATTCAGTACTTC.